One and the same sample provided the 24 T cell receptor beta chains below, sequenced in a study of shared clonotypes between healthy human individuals. It was CD45RO-negative cells, positively selected for CCR7, that made up naive CD8 cells, with terminally differentiated effector memory CD45RA+ cells excluded. Some clones are missing from TCRdb's copy, which holds only in-frame ones; the method was immunoSEQ multiplex PCR. The sample includes about 650,000 clones, nearly 97% of them seen just once. What was sequenced was naive CD8+ T cells sorted from blood. Source of these receptors: a woman in her 30s in good health.

The chain combines TRBV7-9 with TRBJ1-3; weak D call: TRBD1 (5 bases). The germline V and J ends were trimmed by 2 bases and 0 bases, with 20 bases remaining between them. The CDR3 spans 19 residues. Germline CDR1 and CDR2: SEHNR and FQNEAQ (reference sequence). In nucleotides, the CDR3 is TGTGCCAGCAGCTTAACAAGAGGACGGGGCGGCAGCTCTGGAAACACCATATATTTT. Its protein product is CASSLTRGRGGSSGNTIYF.

In nucleotides, the CDR3 is TGTGCCAGCAGCCTGGGGGCAGCTAGCAATCAGCCCCAGCATTTT. It encodes CASSLGAASNQPQHF. The V call is TRBV9, the J call TRBJ1-5, with D perhaps TRBD1 (6 bases). There are 15 residues in the CDR3. Trimming cost V 4 bases and J 0 bases, with 11 bases left between them. Germline V gene lookup returns CDR1 SGDLS and CDR2 YYNGEE.

The chain links TRBV7-9 to TRBJ2-3; 8 positions match TRBD2. This CDR3 is 16 amino acids long. V lost 3 bases and J lost 0; bases outside the gene matches: 5. Germline CDR1 reads SEHNR; CDR2 reads FQNEAQ (reference sequence). CDR3 sequence: CASSFPGGASTDTQYF. The CDR3 region has the DNA TGTGCCAGCAGCTTCCCGGGGGGGGCTAGCACAGATACGCAGTATTTT.

The chain recombines TRBV4-2 with TRBJ2-1; tentative D call: TRBD1 (5 bases). The ends were cut back, 4 bases at V and 2 bases at J, with 21 bases in the middle. This CDR3 contains 18 residues. Germline values: CDR1 LGHNA, CDR2 YNFKEQ. The CDR3 sequence: CASSPDANRGHTYNEQFF. The DNA for the CDR3 is TGTGCCAGCAGCCCGGACGCGAATAGGGGCCATACCTACAATGAGCAGTTCTTC.

J is TRBJ2-5 and V is TRBV5-6, with D unresolved. The last part of the DNA fits TRBJ2-7 better; the J call may be wrong. The CDR3 consists of 15 residues. Germline values: CDR1 SGHDT, CDR2 YYEEEE. In DNA, the CDR3 is TGTGCCAGCAGCGAATGGGTTAAGGCCTCCTACGAGCAGTACTTC. Translating it yields CASSEWVKASYEQYF.

The J gene is TRBJ2-5, the V gene TRBV7-2, with D perhaps TRBD1 (6 bases). The length of the CDR3 is 15 residues. The germline V gene encodes CDR1 SGHTA and CDR2 FQGNSA. Deletions cut 2 bases from V and 2 bases from J, with 12 bases between. The CDR3 region has the DNA TGTGCCAGCAGCTTAATCAGGGGCCCTCAAGAGACCCAGTACTTC. Its translation is CASSLIRGPQETQYF. The full variable domain, its missing parts supplied by reference TRBV7-2 and TRBJ2-5, is GAGVSQSPSNKVTEKGKDVELRCDPISGHTALYWYRQSLGQGLEFLIYFQGNSAPDKSGLPSDRFSAERTGGSVSTLTIQRTQQEDSAVYLCASSLIRGPQETQYFGPGTRLLVL.

This rearrangement joins TRBV28 to TRBJ2-5; TRBD2 might be the D (6 bases). Germline-derived CDR1 and CDR2 are MDHEN and SYDVKM. The ends were cut back, 5 bases at V and 5 bases at J, with 15 bases in the middle. This CDR3 is 14 amino acids long. The CDR3 region is CASSRTGERETQYF. The CDR3 bases are TGTGCCAGCAGTAGGACGGGAGAACGGGAGACCCAGTACTTC.

The count of this clone is one. The V and J genes are TRBV11-2 and TRBJ2-2, with 8 bases fitting TRBD2. CDR1 is SGHAT, CDR2 FQNNGV, per germline. V lost 5 bases and J lost 5; bases outside the gene matches: 7. The CDR3 loop spans 15 amino acids. CDR3 sequence: CASSLPAGDTGELFF. Here the CDR3 DNA reads TGTGCCAGCAGCCTCCCAGCGGGGGATACCGGGGAGCTGTTTTTT.

The CDR3 nucleotides are TGCAGCGTTGTCGAAGAGACCCAGTACTTC. It codes for CSVVEETQYF. The rearrangement uses TRBV29-1 and TRBJ2-5; D unresolved. CDR1 is SQVTM and CDR2 is ANQGSEA in the germline V gene. Deletions cut 4 bases from V and 3 bases from J, with 3 bases between. There are 10 residues in the CDR3.

The chain links TRBV29-1 to TRBJ2-5, with 8 bases fitting TRBD2. CDR3 length: 14 residues. V shed 6 bases and J 0 bases; nucleotides not matched to a gene: 6. Germline loops: CDR1 SQVTM, CDR2 ANQGSEA. CDR3 DNA sequence: TGCAGCGTCTCAGCACTAGCGGACCAAGAGACCCAGTACTTC. It is translated as CSVSALADQETQYF.

This rearrangement joins TRBV27 to TRBJ2-1; D is unresolved. V was clipped by 5 bases and J by 14 bases, with 16 bases between them. Per germline, CDR1 MNHEY and CDR2 SMNVEV (reference sequence). The CDR3 runs to 12 residues. The CDR3 region has the DNA TGTGCCAGCAGTCTCTCCGGGTACAGCGAGTTCTTC. It translates to CASSLSGYSEFF.

The V call is TRBV7-2, the J call TRBJ2-7; D possibly corresponds to TRBD2 (6 bases). V lost 5 bases and J 5 bases, leaving 19 bases between the germline ends. Germline V CDR1 and CDR2: SGHTA, FQGNSA. The CDR3 is made up of 15 amino acids. This CDR3 reads CASSPGGDLFHEQYF. CDR3 DNA sequence: TGTGCCAGCAGCCCCGGCGGGGATTTGTTCCACGAGCAGTACTTC.

The chain joins TRBV5-5 to TRBJ2-2; 12 bases agree with TRBD2. The germline V gene encodes CDR1 SGHKS and CDR2 YYEKEE (reference sequence). The CDR3 contains 16 residues. With V trimmed by 4 bases and J by 5 bases, 6 bases remained unmatched. CDR3 sequence: CASSQTSGRRTGELFF. Here the CDR3 DNA reads TGTGCCAGCAGCCAAACTAGCGGGAGGAGGACCGGGGAGCTGTTTTTT.

The genes are TRBV6-5 and TRBJ2-1; D ambiguous. Germline lookup yields CDR1 MNHEY and CDR2 SVGAGI. This CDR3 spans 13 amino acids. V was pared by 5 bases and J by 11 bases, with 16 bases between. CDR3 bases: TGTGCCAGCAGTAACCTTTTGGCAAAACAGCAGTTCTTC. Translating gives CASSNLLAKQQFF.

V usage is TRBV5-5 and J usage is TRBJ2-7, with 10 bases identical to TRBD1. Germline-derived CDR1 and CDR2 are SGHKS and YYEKEE (reference sequence). There are 14 residues in the CDR3. Losses at the gene ends were 3 bases for V and 2 bases for J; bases not matched to a gene: 2. The chain's CDR3 is CASSWTGGTYEQYF. The CDR3, as DNA: TGTGCCAGCAGCTGGACAGGGGGGACCTACGAGCAGTACTTC.

The chain links TRBV10-3 to TRBJ2-6; perhaps TRBD1 as D (6 bases). Germline CDR1 ENHRY, CDR2 SYGVKD. The V gene lost 6 bases and the J gene lost 4 bases, with 22 bases spanning the gap. This CDR3 spans 18 amino acids. The CDR3 nucleotides read TGTGCCATCAGCCACCGGGACATGGAAAAGATCGGGGCCAACGTCCTGACTTTC. Amino acid sequence: CAISHRDMEKIGANVLTF.

Comment on this clone: Other DNA sequences within the sample encode an identical CDR3. V and J are TRBV28 and TRBJ2-2; 11 bases are a match to TRBD2. The germline V gene encodes CDR1 MDHEN and CDR2 SYDVKM. The V and J ends lost 7 bases and 6 bases, in that order; junction bases with no gene match: 4. CDR3 size: 14 residues. The CDR3: CASTLAGGSGELFF. The CDR3, as DNA: TGTGCCAGCACCCTAGCGGGAGGATCCGGGGAGCTGTTTTTT.

CDR3 nucleotides: TGTGCCAGCAGGGACCTAGCGGGAGCGCTCAATGAGCAGTTCTTC. Amino acid sequence: CASRDLAGALNEQFF. V gene TRBV6-1 combines with J gene TRBJ2-1; 10 bases align to TRBD2. This CDR3 is built from 15 residues. Trimming removed 6 bases from V and 6 bases from J; junction bases left unmatched: 8. Germline V lookup: CDR1 MNHNS, CDR2 SASEGT.

This chain connects TRBV28 to TRBJ1-5; D unresolved. Trimming removed 5 bases from V and 0 bases from J, with 14 bases in between. CDR3 length: 16 residues. Germline CDR1 and CDR2: MDHEN and SYDVKM. The DNA of the CDR3 is TGTGCCAGCAGTCAGAAGGGAGCTTATAGCAATCAGCCCCAGCATTTT. This codes for CASSQKGAYSNQPQHF.

The chain's CDR3 is CASSEWRQAFNQPQHF. In DNA, the CDR3 is TGTGCCAGCAGTGAATGGCGGCAGGCCTTTAATCAGCCCCAGCATTTT. The V call is TRBV6-1, the J call TRBJ1-5; D uncertain. V was trimmed by 2 bases and J by 4 bases, leaving 15 bases between them. Germline assignment: CDR1 MNHNS and CDR2 SASEGT. CDR3 length: 16 residues.

The rearrangement uses TRBV13 and TRBJ2-7; possibly TRBD1 for D (5 bases). Germline CDR1 PRHDT, CDR2 FYEKMQ (reference sequence). The CDR3 sequence is 15 residues long. V was shortened by 5 bases and J by 0 bases, with 14 bases between the two germline ends. In DNA form, the CDR3 reads TGTGCCAGCAGCCCTGGGGCGGCTAGCTCCTACGAGCAGTACTTC. Translation: CASSPGAASSYEQYF. Combining the CDR3 with reference TRBV13 and TRBJ2-7 gives the whole variable domain AAGVIQSPRHLIKEKRETATLKCYPIPRHDTVYWYQQGPGQDPQFLISFYEKMQSDKGSIPDRFSAQQFSDYHSELNMSSLELGDSALYFCASSPGAASSYEQYFGPGTRLTVT.

The J gene is TRBJ2-2, the V gene TRBV5-1; TRBD1 might be the D (6 bases). Trimming stripped 4 bases from V and 3 bases from J, with 10 bases between. Germline CDR1 SGHRS, CDR2 YFSETQ. The CDR3 consists of 14 residues. The CDR3: CASSLDRHTGELFF. The CDR3 nucleotides read TGCGCCAGCAGCCTTGACAGGCACACCGGGGAGCTGTTTTTT. Looking up the rest from reference TRBV5-1 and TRBJ2-2 gives the full variable domain: KAGVTQTPRYLIKTRGQQVTLSCSPISGHRSVSWYQQTPGQGLQFLFEYFSETQRNKGNFPGRFSGRQFSNSRSEMNVSTLELGDSALYLCASSLDRHTGELFFGEGSRLTVL.

This chain uses TRBV28 with TRBJ2-5, with 7 bases lining up with TRBD1. CDR3 length: 15 residues. Losses at the gene ends were 10 bases for V and 0 bases for J; bases not matched to a gene: 11. Germline V lookup: CDR1 MDHEN, CDR2 SYDVKM. CDR3 sequence: CATATGIIDQETQYF. CDR3 coding DNA: TGTGCCACCGCGACAGGGATCATCGACCAAGAGACCCAGTACTTC. Drawing the rest from reference TRBV28 and TRBJ2-5, the complete variable domain is DVKVTQSSRYLVKRTGEKVFLECVQDMDHENMFWYRQDPGLGLRLIYFSYDVKMKEKGDIPEGYSVSREKKERFSLILESASTNQTSMYLCATATGIIDQETQYFGPGTRLLVL.

The chain uses TRBV27 and TRBJ2-6; possibly TRBD1 or TRBD2 for D (5 bases each). CDR1 and CDR2 (germline): MNHEY, SMNVEV (reference sequence). Trimming stripped 2 bases from V and 0 bases from J, with 8 bases between. The CDR3 has 16 amino acids. This chain's CDR3 is CASSLLGGSGANVLTF. The CDR3 DNA sequence: TGTGCCAGCAGTTTACTTGGGGGCTCTGGGGCCAACGTCCTGACTTTC.